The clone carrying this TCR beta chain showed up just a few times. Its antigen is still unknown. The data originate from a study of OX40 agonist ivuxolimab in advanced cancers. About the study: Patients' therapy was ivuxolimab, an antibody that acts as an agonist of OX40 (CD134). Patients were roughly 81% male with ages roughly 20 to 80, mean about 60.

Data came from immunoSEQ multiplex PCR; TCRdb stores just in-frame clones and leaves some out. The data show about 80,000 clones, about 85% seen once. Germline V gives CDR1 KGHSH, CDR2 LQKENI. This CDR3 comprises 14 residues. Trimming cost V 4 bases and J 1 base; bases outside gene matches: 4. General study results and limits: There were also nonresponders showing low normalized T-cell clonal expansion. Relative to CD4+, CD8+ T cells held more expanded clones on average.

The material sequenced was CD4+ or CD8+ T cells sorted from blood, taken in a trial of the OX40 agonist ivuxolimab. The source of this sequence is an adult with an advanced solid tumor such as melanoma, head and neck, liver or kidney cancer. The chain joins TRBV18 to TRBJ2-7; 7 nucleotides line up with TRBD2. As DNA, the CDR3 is TGTGCCAGCTCACGAGGACTAGAATCCTACGAGCAGTACTTC. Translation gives CASSRGLESYEQYF.